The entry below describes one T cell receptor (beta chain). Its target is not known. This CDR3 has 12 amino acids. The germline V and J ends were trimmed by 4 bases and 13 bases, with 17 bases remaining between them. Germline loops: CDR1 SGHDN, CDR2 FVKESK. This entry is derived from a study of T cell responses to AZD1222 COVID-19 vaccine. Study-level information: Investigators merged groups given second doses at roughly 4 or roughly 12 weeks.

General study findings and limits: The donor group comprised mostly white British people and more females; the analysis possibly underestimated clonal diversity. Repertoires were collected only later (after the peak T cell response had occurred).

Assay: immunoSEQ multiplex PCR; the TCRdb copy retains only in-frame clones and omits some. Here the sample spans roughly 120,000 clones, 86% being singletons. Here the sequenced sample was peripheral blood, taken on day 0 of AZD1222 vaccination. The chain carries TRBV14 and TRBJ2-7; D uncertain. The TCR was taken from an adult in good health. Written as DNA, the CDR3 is TGTGCCAGCAGCCCTCCGTTGACACGCCCTTACTTC. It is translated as CASSPPLTRPYF.